This T cell receptor beta chain stems from a study of T cells expressing NK-cell markers. Whole-study context: It was sorted CD3+CD56-NKG2C+, CD3+CD56+NKG2C- and CD3+CD56+NKG2C+ T cells that provided the TCR beta repertoires. Just one sequenced donor of eight was HCMV-seronegative, while seven were seropositive.

Germline V gene lookup returns CDR1 MNHEY and CDR2 SVGAGI. The CDR3 extends over 14 amino acids. TCRdb reanalyzed the 5' RACE reads, giving one entry per CDR3 protein sequence and no DNA. The sample table sets out roughly 280,000 distinct CDR3 sequences. Sample: blood T cells: a sorted CD56 or NKG2C T cell subset, CD4+ or CD8+ T cells, or bulk PBMC T cells (not recorded which). The origin of this receptor is a man aged 18 to 35 in good health. This chain joins TRBV6-5 and TRBJ2-1. The CDR3 protein is CASSPLGTSNEQFF.